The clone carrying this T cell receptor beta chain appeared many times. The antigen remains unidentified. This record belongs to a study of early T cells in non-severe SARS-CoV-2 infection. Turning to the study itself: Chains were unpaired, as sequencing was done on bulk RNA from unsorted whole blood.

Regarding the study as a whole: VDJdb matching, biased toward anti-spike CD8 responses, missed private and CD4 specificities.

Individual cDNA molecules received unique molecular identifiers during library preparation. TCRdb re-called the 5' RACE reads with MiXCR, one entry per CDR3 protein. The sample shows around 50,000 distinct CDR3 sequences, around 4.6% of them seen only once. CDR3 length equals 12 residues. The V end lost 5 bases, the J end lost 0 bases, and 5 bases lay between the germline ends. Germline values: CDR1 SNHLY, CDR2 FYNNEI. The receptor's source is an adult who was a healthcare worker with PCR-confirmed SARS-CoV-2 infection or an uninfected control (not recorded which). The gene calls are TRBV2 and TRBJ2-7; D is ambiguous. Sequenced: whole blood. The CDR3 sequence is CASSTNSYEQYF. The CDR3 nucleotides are TGTGCCAGCAGTACTAACTCCTACGAGCAGTACTTC.